This TCR beta chain derives from a study of shared clonotypes between healthy human individuals (TCRdb year 2020). Describing the broader study: A couple of women and a few men aged 18 to 49 years were included in the cohort. For each donor, CD4 naive and CD4 memory were each given three plates, CD8 naive was given two plates, and CD8 memory was given one plate. Per donor, leukapheresis produced somewhere between about 0.94 and 8.9 billion PBMCs. To increase sequencing depth and limit assay-specific biases, different laboratories used diverse techniques to prepare libraries and sequence TCR repertoires. The study deeply sequenced blood TCR repertoires of about 5 healthy adults to estimate repertoire size and the extent of clonotype sharing between individuals. Overall study outcomes, separate from this receptor: When a handful of donors were compared, the shared fraction of clonotypes was around 5% for naive CD4, around 4% for naive CD8, roughly 2.5% for memory CD4, and 0.4% for memory CD8. Rarefaction of sorted-subset datasets indicated incomplete sequencing despite the large sequencing depth. Because the study included only a small number of donors, the genetic and exposure-history diversity represented was limited. Compared with non-shared clonotypes, the clonotypes found in all four sorted-subset donors had higher generation probabilities. Only blood was sampled, and tissue TCR repertoires likely differ from those in blood. Naive subsets generally had larger estimated clonotype richness than memory subsets did. Pairwise subsampling indicated that sequencing depth was expected to affect the degree of clonotype sharing among donors.

Healthy HIV-negative adults with no recently reported acute infections or vaccinations were included as donors. Every donor was a Caucasian adult living in Nashville, Tennessee, USA. CD4+ T cells were enriched by magnetic negative selection, after which naive cells were positively selected on CD45RA and the negative fraction was taken as the memory subset. After blood collection by leukapheresis, PBMCs were isolated using Ficoll-Histopaque density gradient centrifugation and then cryopreserved in the vapor phase of liquid nitrogen. Purity and quantity of every magnetically sorted T cell population were checked by analytical flow cytometry. Genomic DNA was isolated from every sorted fraction and measured by UV absorbance on a Nanodrop 2000c. V is shortened by 1 base, J by 3 bases, and the region joining them spans 10 bases. As encoded in the germline V gene (reference sequence), CDR1 is SGHAT while CDR2 is FQDESV. The CDR3, from cysteine to phenylalanine, totals 14 residues. Only the CDR3 portion is preserved as DNA: 42 bases, with reading frame beginning at the first base.

TCR CDR3 regions were amplified from genomic DNA by multiplex PCR using the deep immunoSEQ assay. Extracted genomic DNA from each cell subset was spread evenly across all wells of several immunoSEQ 96-well plates, with each plate serving as a replicate. For sorted subsets, roughly 200 ng of genomic DNA, equivalent to 25,000 to 35,000 T cell genomes, went into each replicate PCR. Purified libraries were quantified with a Qubit 3.0 fluorometer, sized on a Bioanalyzer 2100, and re-quantified with the KAPA Library Quantification kit. Every immunoSEQ 96-well plate was sequenced on a separate single-read 150-cycle Illumina NextSeq 550 flow cell. In the authors' own workflow: Because only junctional sequences without quality scores were contained in the immunoSEQ output, filtering matching that applied to full-length reads could not be performed. To assign V/J genes and CDR3, sequences were annotated against IMGT germline references using PyIR, a Python wrapper for IgBLAST v1.9. Any read was removed if the V/J assignment was weak (E-value above 1e-6), the CDR3 was missing, or the read contained stop codons, out-of-frame junctions, or ambiguous translated residues. V3J clonotypes were defined as sequences sharing the same inferred V gene, J gene, and CDR3 amino acid sequence. Percentage overlap between repertoires was computed as shared unique clonotypes divided by the size of the smaller repertoire. Three approaches were used to assess repertoire richness: RTK rarefaction, the Chao1 estimator, and Recon v2.1 estimates of unobserved clonotypes. Generation probabilities for all TCRbeta clonotypes obtained by the gDNA method from several donors were computed using OLGA. Drawn from immuneACCESS, this table holds only the in-frame rearrangements with V and J called that TCRdb kept. Clones are partly lost; checked studies trace under half to an unresolved V gene and leave the rest unexplained. The V and J calls and the clone size are those of that table, but D and trimming were determined from the DNA. This sample is represented by under 600,000 clones; roughly 95% of them were singletons. Clones ranked in the top ten supply about 0.06% of the sample.

Comments on this clone: Its cognate antigen has yet to be identified. Per-base qualities were not stored, and no clone one base away is much larger.

The sequenced sample consisted of naive CD4+ T cells sorted from blood. The cell subset or site tag for this specimen amounts to: CD45RA+ positively selected. The V and J segments used are TRBV11-1 and TRBJ2-7; 6 matching bases give a weak D call of TRBD2. The sequence came from a woman in her 30s in good health. The CDR3: CASSLGLVYYEQYF. The DNA sequence is TGTGCCAGCAGCTTAGGACTAGTATACTACGAGCAGTACTTC.